Presented here are 30 T cell receptor beta chains from one specimen sequenced in a study of molecular identifiers for immune sequencing clone quantification. TCRdb redid the calling of the PCR reads with MiXCR, one entry per CDR3 protein. This repertoire shows around 470,000 distinct CDR3 sequences, 20% to 25% found once; its top ten account for about 0.78%. Sequencing used naive CD8+ T cells from blood, with Jurkat cell RNA spiked in. The subset is: FACS-sorted CD8+CD4-CCR7+CD45RA+ naive T cells. These receptors all stem from a human donor in good health. Some libraries in this study had Jurkat cell RNA spiked in.

In regard to this clonotype: Just one base apart from a much larger clone, this may be a read error. The genes are TRBV28 and TRBJ2-3; 8 nucleotides agree with TRBD2. The CDR3 runs 15 residues. The V gene's germline CDR1 is MDHEN and CDR2 SYDVKM. Here the CDR3 reads CACSLTSGYTDTQYF. The CDR3 nucleotides read TGTGCCTGCAGTTTAACTAGCGGTTACACAGATACGCAGTATTTT.

In its sample, this clonotype was seen many times. This chain connects TRBV19 to TRBJ1-1; 7 bases agree with TRBD1. The germline CDR1 and CDR2 sequences are LNHDA and SQIVND (reference sequence). V shed 6 bases, J shed 0 bases, and the junction held 19 bases outside the gene matches. The CDR3 consists of 19 residues. The CDR3, as DNA: TGTGCCAGTAGCCCCAGGGGGGTGTTTGTCGGACACTTGAACACTGAAGCTTTCTTT. As protein: CASSPRGVFVGHLNTEAFF.

Turning to this clonotype: A read error may account for a junction end that differs from germline. The V and J genes are TRBV7-9 and TRBJ2-3, with D possibly TRBD2 on 6 matching bases. Germline CDR1 reads SEHNR; CDR2 reads FQNEAQ (reference sequence). This CDR3 is 14 amino acids long. The DNA of the CDR3 is TGTGCCAGCAGCTTCCCGGACCCGGAGGGTACGCGGTATTTT. Translating gives CASSFPDPEGTRYF.

Of note for this clonotype: Likely a read error: the CDR3 ends without its conserved phenylalanine or tryptophan. The V call is TRBV11-2, the J call TRBJ2-7; 9 bases line up with TRBD1. Trimming cost V 5 bases and J 3 bases; bases outside gene matches: 5. This CDR3 region has 14 residues. The germline V gene encodes CDR1 SGHAT and CDR2 FQNNGV. This CDR3 reads CASSPGQGIYEQYL. The CDR3, as DNA: TGTGCCAGCAGCCCGGGACAGGGAATCTACGAGCAGTACCTC.

This clonotype was recorded many times. The J gene is TRBJ2-4, the V gene TRBV6-2 or TRBV6-3, with 12 positions matching TRBD2. V gave up 7 bases and J gave up 1 base; unmatched junction bases: 11. This CDR3 is 18 amino acids long. Looked up from germline, CDR1 is MNHEY and CDR2 is SVGEGT. CDR3 nucleotide sequence: TGTGCCAGCACCGACGGACTAGCGGGGATCGGGGCCAAAAACATTCAGTACTTC. Protein product: CASTDGLAGIGAKNIQYF.

As concerns this clonotype: This may be a read error, as it is one base from a much larger clone. The genes are TRBV24-1 and TRBJ2-3; the match to TRBD2 covers 9 bases. The germline CDR1 and CDR2 sequences are KGHDR and SFDVKD. This CDR3 spans 16 amino acids. V dropped 4 bases and J dropped 2; count of bases not matched to a gene: 6. The CDR3 loop is CATSEPLAGDTDTQYF. The CDR3, as DNA: TGTGCCACCAGTGAACCACTAGCGGGCGACACAGATACGCAGTATTTT.

In DNA form, the CDR3 reads TGTGCCAGCAGTATCAATCGGGGGACTGAAGCTTTCTTT. Residues: CASSINRGTEAFF. The chain combines TRBV27 with TRBJ1-1; the D gene is possibly TRBD1 (5 bases). V lost 5 bases and J 5 bases, leaving 12 bases between the germline ends. This CDR3 is 13 amino acids long. Germline V gene data show CDR1 as MNHEY and CDR2 as SMNVEV (reference sequence).

The chain uses TRBV19 and TRBJ2-2; 8 bases align to TRBD1. CDR3 size: 15 residues. In germline, CDR1 is LNHDA, CDR2 SQIVND (reference sequence). V was pared by 1 base and J by 5 bases, with 3 bases of the junction left unmatched. The CDR3 sequence: CASSIGHRGTGELFF. In DNA form, the CDR3 reads TGTGCCAGTAGTATAGGACACAGGGGGACCGGGGAGCTGTTTTTT.

This chain connects TRBV27 to TRBJ1-2; tentatively, D is TRBD1 (6 bases). Germline CDR1 MNHEY, CDR2 SMNVEV (reference sequence). V was clipped by 5 bases and J by 5 bases, with 12 bases between them. The CDR3 totals 13 residues. CDR3 coding DNA: TGTGCCAGCAGTCAAGCCGGGACATATGGCTACACCTTC. Its translation: CASSQAGTYGYTF.

Concerning this clonotype itself: A much larger clone lies one base from this, so it may be a read error. The rearrangement links TRBV20-1 to TRBJ2-3; a possible D gene is TRBD1 (5 bases). With the DNA end fitting TRBJ1-5 better, the J assignment may be wrong. The germline V gene has CDR1 DFQATT and CDR2 SNEGSKA (reference sequence). The CDR3 covers 13 residues. The CDR3 DNA sequence: TGCAGTGCTAGCGGGGGAAGCACAGATACGCAGCATTTT. Protein product: CSASGGSTDTQHF.

This clonotype was counted only a few times. J is TRBJ2-3 and V is TRBV30; possibly TRBD1 or TRBD2 for D (5 bases each). This CDR3 region has 15 residues. The V end was cut by 0 bases, the J end by 1 base, with 11 bases between. CDR1 and CDR2 (germline): GTSNPN, SVGIG (reference sequence). CDR3: CAWSVGTSGTDTQYF. In DNA form, the CDR3 reads TGTGCCTGGAGTGTAGGGACCTCAGGCACAGATACGCAGTATTTT.

In its sample, this clonotype was seen a few times. The chain couples TRBV12-3 or TRBV12-4 to TRBJ2-1, with unresolved D. The CDR3 consists of 13 residues. Trimming shortened V by 8 bases and J by 4 bases, and 12 bases separated the two germline ends. The CDR3 here is CASVFINYNEQFF. In nucleotides, the CDR3 is TGTGCCAGCGTGTTCATCAATTACAATGAGCAGTTCTTC.

This clonotype was detected only a few times. The chain combines TRBV7-6 with TRBJ2-3; 8 bases are shared with TRBD2. Losses at the gene ends were 2 bases for V and 2 bases for J; bases not matched to a gene: 6. Germline-derived CDR1 and CDR2 are SGHVS and FNYEAQ. The length of the CDR3 is 16 residues. CDR3 nucleotides: TGTGCCAGCAGCTTATCGGGGGGGGGATCCACAGATACGCAGTATTTT. Encoded protein: CASSLSGGGSTDTQYF.

This clonotype was seen a handful of times. The V call is TRBV19, the J call TRBJ2-6; D remains ambiguous. V shed 3 bases and J shed 2 bases, with 8 bases lying between them. Germline CDR1 and CDR2: LNHDA and SQIVND (reference sequence). The CDR3 has 15 amino acids. The CDR3 here is CASSISGAGANVLTF. The CDR3, as DNA: TGTGCCAGTAGTATCTCAGGTGCTGGGGCCAACGTCCTGACTTTC.

On this clonotype: A read error may explain this, as a much larger clone is one base away. V and J are TRBV4-3 and TRBJ2-7, with 10 bases that match TRBD1. This CDR3 is 15 amino acids long. Germline V lookup: CDR1 LGHNA, CDR2 YSLEER. CDR3 sequence: CASGQDRGHGYEQYF. The CDR3 region has the DNA TGCGCCAGCGGCCAAGACAGGGGGCACGGTTACGAGCAGTACTTC.

This clonotype was seen a few times. V usage is TRBV20-1 and J usage is TRBJ1-5; possible D gene TRBD1, 5 bases. Trimming left V 2 bases short and J 0 bases short, with 14 bases between. This CDR3 has 16 residues. Germline CDR1 DFQATT, CDR2 SNEGSKA (reference sequence). The CDR3 is CSARSYQGISNQPQHF. The CDR3, as DNA: TGCAGTGCTAGATCGTACCAGGGAATTAGCAATCAGCCCCAGCATTTT.

There are many counts of this clonotype. This chain connects TRBV28 to TRBJ2-7; a possible D gene is TRBD2 (6 bases). V shed 3 bases and J shed 6 bases, with 12 bases lying between them. The germline V gene has CDR1 MDHEN and CDR2 SYDVKM. The CDR3 is made up of 13 amino acids. The DNA of the CDR3 is TGTGCCAGCAGTTTGGTGGAGGGGTCCGAGCAGTACTTC. Protein sequence: CASSLVEGSEQYF. The variable domain in full, completed from reference TRBV28 and TRBJ2-7, reads DVKVTQSSRYLVKRTGEKVFLECVQDMDHENMFWYRQDPGLGLRLIYFSYDVKMKEKGDIPEGYSVSREKKERFSLILESASTNQTSMYLCASSLVEGSEQYFGPGTRLTVT.

The sample holds a few counts of this clonotype. The rearrangement joins TRBV27 to TRBJ2-7; D is ambiguous. This CDR3 contains 13 residues. Germline CDR1 MNHEY, CDR2 SMNVEV (reference sequence). V lost 5 bases and J 3 bases, leaving 11 bases between the germline ends. For the CDR3, the DNA is TGTGCCAGCAGTACTGAGTCCGGCTACGAGCAGTACTTC. This encodes CASSTESGYEQYF.

Note on this clonotype: This may arise from a read error, as a much more abundant clone is one base away. The genes are TRBV7-2 and TRBJ2-3, with 11 nucleotides matching TRBD2. CDR3 length: 17 amino acids. Per germline, CDR1 SGHTA and CDR2 FQGNSA. Here the CDR3 reads CASSPLGLADNTGTQYF. CDR3 nucleotide sequence: TGTGCCAGCAGCCCGCTGGGACTAGCGGACAACACAGGTACGCAGTATTTT.

The chain couples TRBV4-3 to TRBJ2-1; TRBD2 aligns across 7 bases. This CDR3 has 16 residues. V was pared by 0 bases and J by 7 bases, with 9 bases of the junction left unmatched. CDR1 and CDR2 from the germline V gene are LGHNA and YSLEER. Written as DNA, the CDR3 is TGCGCCAGCAGCCAAGATTGGGGGGGGGGTAAGAATGAGCAGTTCTTC. Its protein is CASSQDWGGGKNEQFF.

This clonotype appeared once. A much larger clonotype is one base distant, so this may be a read error. This chain connects TRBV6-6 to TRBJ2-3, with D unclear. The end of the DNA aligns better with TRBJ1-5, so the J call may be wrong. In germline, CDR1 is MNHNY, CDR2 SVGAGI (reference sequence). The CDR3 is 15 residues long. The CDR3 protein is CASSYSVVLVDTQHF. CDR3 nucleotide sequence: TGTGCCAGCAGTTACTCGGTCGTCCTGGTAGACACGCAGCATTTT.

This clonotype was recorded many times. The V call is TRBV7-6, the J call TRBJ1-5, with D unclear. The germline V gene encodes CDR1 SGHVS and CDR2 FNYEAQ. The CDR3 sequence is 18 residues long. Trimming took off 1 base at V and 0 bases at J, with 16 bases between the two ends. This chain's CDR3 is CASSLVADSHYSNQPQHF. In DNA form, the CDR3 reads TGTGCCAGCAGCTTAGTAGCGGATAGCCATTATAGCAATCAGCCCCAGCATTTT.

The table lists this clonotype with many counts. The chain employs TRBV29-1 and TRBJ1-1, with D unresolved. The germline gives CDR1 SQVTM, CDR2 ANQGSEA. V was trimmed by 3 bases and J by 6 bases, leaving 11 bases between them. The CDR3 consists of 12 residues. In nucleotides, the CDR3 is TGCAGCGTTGAGGGCGAGAAAGCTGAAGCTTTCTTT. This codes for CSVEGEKAEAFF.

The sample holds a few counts of this clonotype. The genes are TRBV6-5 and TRBJ2-6; D uncertain. The V gene's germline CDR1 is MNHEY and CDR2 SVGAGI. The CDR3 covers 15 residues. The V end lost 7 bases, the J end lost 4 bases, and 14 bases lay between the germline ends. In DNA, the CDR3 is TGTGCCAGCATCCCCCAAAGGGCCGGGGCCAACGTCCTGACTTTC. This codes for CASIPQRAGANVLTF.

This chain links TRBV6-2 or TRBV6-3 with TRBJ2-3; no firm D call. The CDR3 loop spans 15 amino acids. Trimming stripped 6 bases from V and 0 bases from J, with 13 bases between. Looked up from germline, CDR1 is MNHEY and CDR2 is SVGEGT. The CDR3 region has the DNA TGTGCCAGCAGCCCAACCCCGCTAAGCACAGATACGCAGTATTTT. Its protein is CASSPTPLSTDTQYF.

The sample holds a few counts of this clonotype. The chain carries TRBV11-2 and TRBJ2-7, with D perhaps matching TRBD1 (5 bases). This CDR3 contains 15 residues. Trimming took 2 bases from V and 0 from J, leaving 11 bases between them. The V gene's germline CDR1 is SGHAT and CDR2 FQNNGV. CDR3 protein: CASSLRTPDSYEQYF. CDR3 nucleotide sequence: TGTGCCAGCAGCTTACGGACACCTGACTCCTACGAGCAGTACTTC.

The chain links TRBV10-2 to TRBJ2-7, with a tentative D call TRBD2 (5 bases). This CDR3 comprises 14 residues. CDR1 WSHSY and CDR2 SAAADI come from the germline V gene. The germline V and J ends were trimmed by 4 bases and 2 bases, with 12 bases remaining between them. The CDR3, as DNA: TGCGCCAGCAGTGGGTACGGGATGGCCTACGAGCAGTACTTC. Its protein is CASSGYGMAYEQYF.

The chain links TRBV4-3 to TRBJ2-1, with 8 bases aligning to TRBD2. The CDR3 has 15 residues. Germline V gene lookup returns CDR1 LGHNA and CDR2 YSLEER. J gave up 7 bases and V 1 base, and 6 bases lay outside the gene matches. The CDR3 protein is CASSQVWRGANEQFF. The CDR3 nucleotides read TGCGCCAGCAGCCAAGTCTGGCGGGGGGCGAATGAGCAGTTCTTC.

V and J are TRBV20-1 and TRBJ2-3; 9 positions match TRBD1. Losses at the gene ends were 0 bases for V and 4 bases for J; bases not matched to a gene: 8. CDR1 and CDR2 (germline): DFQATT, SNEGSKA (reference sequence). The CDR3 is made up of 16 amino acids. The CDR3 nucleotides are TGCAGTGCTAGAGAACCGGACAGGGGAGGATCAGATACGCAGTATTTT. Its protein is CSAREPDRGGSDTQYF.

The chain uses TRBV4-1 and TRBJ1-2; 10 bases map to TRBD1. From germline, CDR1 is MGHRA and CDR2 YSYEKL. V shed 0 bases, J shed 4 bases, and the junction held 8 bases outside the gene matches. This CDR3 spans 17 amino acids. This chain's CDR3 is CASSQDEFGQGVYGYTF. The CDR3 nucleotides read TGCGCCAGCAGCCAAGACGAATTCGGACAGGGGGTCTATGGCTACACCTTC.